One sample yielded the 3 T cell receptor beta chains listed below, sequenced in a study of blood T cells in healthy people across ages. A second about 6 to 12 cycle PCR used barcoded and J-beta primers. TCRdb re-derived calls from the 5' RACE reads in MiXCR, one entry per CDR3 protein. The profile shows fewer than 2 million distinct CDR3 sequences, around 40% of them singletons. Sequencing input: blood. Source of these receptors: a human donor in good health.

This clonotype turned up a few times. The chain carries TRBV5-1 and TRBJ2-5, with a tentative D call TRBD2 (6 bases). The germline V and J ends were trimmed by 5 bases and 4 bases, with 15 bases remaining between them. CDR1 SGHRS and CDR2 YFSETQ come from the germline V gene. This CDR3 spans 14 amino acids. The CDR3 protein is CASRGSLAGETQYF. The DNA of the CDR3 is TGCGCCAGCAGGGGCTCACTAGCCGGAGAGACCCAGTACTTC. Together with reference TRBV5-1 and TRBJ2-5, the CDR3 gives the full variable domain: KAGVTQTPRYLIKTRGQQVTLSCSPISGHRSVSWYQQTPGQGLQFLFEYFSETQRNKGNFPGRFSGRQFSNSRSEMNVSTLELGDSALYLCASRGSLAGETQYFGPGTRLLVL.

This chain uses TRBV27 with TRBJ1-1; D perhaps matches TRBD1 (5 bases). V was shortened by 7 bases and J by 3 bases, with 12 bases between the two germline ends. CDR1 is MNHEY and CDR2 is SMNVEV in the germline V gene (reference sequence). The CDR3 runs to 13 residues. CDR3: CASKRGAYTEAFF. CDR3 bases: TGTGCCAGCAAAAGAGGGGCCTACACTGAAGCTTTCTTT.

The chain links TRBV10-3 to TRBJ1-2; 7 bases agree with TRBD1. Germline assignment: CDR1 ENHRY and CDR2 SYGVKD. With 3 bases clipped from V and 0 bases from J, the junction kept 1 base outside the gene matches. The CDR3 is 14 residues long. CDR3: CAISDGTANYGYTF. Written as DNA, the CDR3 is TGTGCCATCAGTGACGGGACAGCTAACTATGGCTACACCTTC.